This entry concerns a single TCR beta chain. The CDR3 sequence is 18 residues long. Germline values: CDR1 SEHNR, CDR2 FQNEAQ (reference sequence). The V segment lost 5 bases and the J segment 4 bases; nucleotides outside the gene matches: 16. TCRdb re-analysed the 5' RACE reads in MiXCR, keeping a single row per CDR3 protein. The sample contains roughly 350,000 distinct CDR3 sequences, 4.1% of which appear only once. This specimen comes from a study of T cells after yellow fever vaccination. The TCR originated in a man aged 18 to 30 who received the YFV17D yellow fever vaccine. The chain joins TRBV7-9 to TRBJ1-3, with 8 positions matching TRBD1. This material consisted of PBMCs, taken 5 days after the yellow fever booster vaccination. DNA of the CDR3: TGTGCCAGCAGCGGACAGGGACAAAGAGGGGCCGTCGGAAACACCATATATTTT. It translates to CASSGQGQRGAVGNTIYF.